The present TCR beta chain was sequenced within a study of early T cells in non-severe SARS-CoV-2 infection. Background on the study: Bulk RNA taken from unsorted whole blood was sequenced, leaving chains unpaired.

Molecules of cDNA were individually given unique molecular identifiers that were attached to them. Via MiXCR, TCRdb re-called the 5' RACE reads, giving one row per CDR3 protein. The data hold 35,000 to 50,000 distinct CDR3 sequences, with roughly 6% observed a single time. Study-wide findings and caveats: Matching against VDJdb likely underestimated virus-specific expansions, favoring anti-spike CD8.

As concerns this clonotype: Its specificity is unknown.

Looked up from germline, CDR1 is MNHNY and CDR2 is SVGAGI (reference sequence). The CDR3 consists of 15 residues. Trimming took 5 bases from V and 7 from J; bases not matched to a gene: 12. This chain links TRBV6-6 with TRBJ2-7, with TRBD1 matching over 9 bases. The sequenced sample was whole blood, obtained at baseline. The sequence was collected from an adult who was a healthcare worker with PCR-confirmed SARS-CoV-2 infection or an uninfected control (not recorded which). CDR3 DNA: TGTGCCAGCAGTAAAACCGGGACAGGGACTGGAGAGCAGTACTTC. Translating gives CASSKTGTGTGEQYF.